What follows describes a single TCR beta chain. Its antigen remains unidentified. Stated treatment: 19 received Ad26.COV2.S at low or high dose, single or two shots; several received placebo; per-sample allocation not given. Samples were taken on day 63 after the first vaccine or placebo injection. In germline, CDR1 is MNHEY, CDR2 SMNVEV (reference sequence). V lost 6 bases and J 5 bases, leaving 19 bases between the germline ends. The CDR3 consists of 15 residues. This sample was included in a study of Ad26.COV2.S vaccination and SARS-CoV-2 variants. Across the whole study: The donor belonged to the COV1001 Ad26.COV2.S trial arm. General study points: There was reportedly substantial breadth in spike-specific CD8+ and CD4+ T cell responses after vaccination.

Sequenced by immunoSEQ multiplex PCR; TCRdb stores in-frame clones only, minus some. The data show 300,000 to 350,000 clones, less than 90% seen once. The receptor's source is a person aged 18-65 years who received the Ad26.COV2.S COVID-19 vaccine or a placebo. The rearrangement uses TRBV27 and TRBJ2-5, with D hard to call. The input for sequencing was peripheral blood, taken in a trial of Ad26.COV2.S vaccine versus placebo. The CDR3 DNA sequence: TGTGCCAGCAGCTCCTTGGGGAAGGCCCAGGAGACCCAGTACTTC. As protein: CASSSLGKAQETQYF.